This T cell receptor beta chain was retrieved from a study of blood T cell repertoires in COVID-19. The wider study: Sites across the United States, Italy and Spain contributed samples from acute and convalescent COVID-19. In each case, the material was cDNA or gDNA derived from T cells, B-cell-depleted T cells, or PBMCs.

The V end lost 8 bases, the J end lost 3 bases, and 15 bases lay between the germline ends. The CDR3 contains 13 residues. Germline CDR1 is SGHRS and CDR2 is YFSETQ. In the original analysis: Scientists estimated how many nucleated cells there were by amplifying reference gene primers. Assay: immunoSEQ multiplex PCR; the TCRdb copy retains only in-frame clones and omits some. The V and J calls and clone size come from that table; D and trimming were worked out from the DNA. The table has around 130,000 clones, roughly four fifths seen once. This clone was observed a few times. Sequencing was performed on peripheral blood. The TCR originated in a human donor in a cohort sampled during active COVID-19. V is TRBV5-1 and J is TRBJ2-7; D possibly corresponds to TRBD1 (5 bases). The CDR3 region is CASSHPDNYEQYF. CDR3 in DNA: TGCGCCAGTAGCCATCCGGACAACTACGAGCAGTACTTC.